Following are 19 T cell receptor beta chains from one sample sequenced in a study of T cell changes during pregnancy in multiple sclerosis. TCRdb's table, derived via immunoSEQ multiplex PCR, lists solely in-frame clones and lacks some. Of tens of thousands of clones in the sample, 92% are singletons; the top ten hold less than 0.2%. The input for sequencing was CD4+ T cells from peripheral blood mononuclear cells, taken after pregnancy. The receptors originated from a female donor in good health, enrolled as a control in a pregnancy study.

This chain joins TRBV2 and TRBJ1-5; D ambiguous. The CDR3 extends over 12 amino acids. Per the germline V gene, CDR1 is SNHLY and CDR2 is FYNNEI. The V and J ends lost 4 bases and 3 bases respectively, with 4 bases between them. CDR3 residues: CASSGDNQPQHF. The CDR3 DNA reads TGTGCCAGCAGTGGAGACAATCAGCCCCAGCATTTT.

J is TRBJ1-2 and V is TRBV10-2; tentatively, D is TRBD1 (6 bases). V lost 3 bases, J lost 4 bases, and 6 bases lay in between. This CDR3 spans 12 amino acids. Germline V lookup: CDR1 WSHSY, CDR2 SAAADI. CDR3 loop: CASSDRGYGYTF. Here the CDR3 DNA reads TGCGCCAGCAGTGACAGGGGCTATGGCTACACCTTC.

The CDR3 DNA sequence: TGTGCCAGCAGAAGGACAGGGGGCGGGGGGTCACCCCTCCACTTT. It encodes CASRRTGGGGSPLHF. The chain combines TRBV2 with TRBJ1-6; TRBD1 matches 11 bases. Germline CDR1 reads SNHLY; CDR2 reads FYNNEI. Trimming removed 6 bases from V and 10 bases from J; junction bases left unmatched: 8. The CDR3 runs to 15 residues.

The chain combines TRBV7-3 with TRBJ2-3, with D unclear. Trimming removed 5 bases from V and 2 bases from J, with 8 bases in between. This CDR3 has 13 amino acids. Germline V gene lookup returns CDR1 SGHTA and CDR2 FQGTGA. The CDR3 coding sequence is TGTGCCAGCAGCCGAGACTTCACAGATACGCAGTATTTT. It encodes CASSRDFTDTQYF.

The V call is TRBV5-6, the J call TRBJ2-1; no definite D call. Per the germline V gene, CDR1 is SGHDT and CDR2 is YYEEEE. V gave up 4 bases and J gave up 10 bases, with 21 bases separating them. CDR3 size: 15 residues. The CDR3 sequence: CASSLGERVLPEQFF. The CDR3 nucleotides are TGTGCCAGCAGCCTCGGAGAACGGGTACTACCCGAGCAGTTCTTC.

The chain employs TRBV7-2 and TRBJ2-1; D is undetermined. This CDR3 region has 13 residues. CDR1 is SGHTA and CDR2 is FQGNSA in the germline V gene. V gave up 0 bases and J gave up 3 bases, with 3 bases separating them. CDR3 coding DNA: TGTGCCAGCAGCTTAGCCTACTACAATGAGCAGTTCTTC. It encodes CASSLAYYNEQFF.

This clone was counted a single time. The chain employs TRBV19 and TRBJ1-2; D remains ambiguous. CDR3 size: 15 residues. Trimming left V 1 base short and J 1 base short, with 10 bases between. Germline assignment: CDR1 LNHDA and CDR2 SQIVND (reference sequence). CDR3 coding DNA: TGTGCCAGTAGTATAGTTGGCGGCTTTAACTATGGCTACACCTTC. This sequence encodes CASSIVGGFNYGYTF.

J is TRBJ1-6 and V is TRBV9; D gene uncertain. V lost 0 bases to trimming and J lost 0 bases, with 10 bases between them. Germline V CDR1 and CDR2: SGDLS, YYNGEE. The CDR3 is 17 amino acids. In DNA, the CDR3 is TGTGCCAGCAGCGTAGCTATGGGGAGCTCCTATAATTCACCCCTCCACTTT. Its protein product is CASSVAMGSSYNSPLHF. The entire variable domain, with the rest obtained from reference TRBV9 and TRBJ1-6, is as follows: DSGVTQTPKHLITATGQRVTLRCSPRSGDLSVYWYQQSLDQGLQFLIQYYNGEERAKGNILERFSAQQFPDLHSELNLSSLELGDSALYFCASSVAMGSSYNSPLHFGNGTRLTVT.

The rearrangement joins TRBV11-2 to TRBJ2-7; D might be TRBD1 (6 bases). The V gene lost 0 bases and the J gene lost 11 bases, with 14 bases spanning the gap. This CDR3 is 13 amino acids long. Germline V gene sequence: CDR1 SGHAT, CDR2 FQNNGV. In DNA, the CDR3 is TGTGCCAGCAGCTTAGAGGGTGGGGCAGGGGAGTACTTC. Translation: CASSLEGGAGEYF.

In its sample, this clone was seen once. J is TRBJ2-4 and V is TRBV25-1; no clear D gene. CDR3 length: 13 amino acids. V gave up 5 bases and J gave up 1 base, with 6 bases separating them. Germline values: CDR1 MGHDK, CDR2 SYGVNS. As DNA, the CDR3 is TGTGCCAGCAGTACTGAGGCCAAAAACATTCAGTACTTC. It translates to CASSTEAKNIQYF.

CDR3 DNA: TGTGCCAGCAGCTCGGGTCCAGACACAGATACGCAGTATTTT. Protein product: CASSSGPDTDTQYF. This chain uses TRBV5-4 with TRBJ2-3; D gene ambiguous. CDR1 is SGHNT, CDR2 YYREEE, per germline (reference sequence). With 3 bases removed from V and 2 bases from J, the gap between germline ends came to 10 bases. The CDR3 has 14 residues.

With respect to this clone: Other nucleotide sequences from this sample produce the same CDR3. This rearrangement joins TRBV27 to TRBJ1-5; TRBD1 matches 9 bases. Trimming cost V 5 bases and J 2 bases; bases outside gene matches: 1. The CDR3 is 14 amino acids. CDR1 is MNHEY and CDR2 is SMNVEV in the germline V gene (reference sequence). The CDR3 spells CASSRQGGNQPQHF. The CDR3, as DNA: TGTGCCAGCAGTCGACAGGGGGGCAATCAGCCCCAGCATTTT.

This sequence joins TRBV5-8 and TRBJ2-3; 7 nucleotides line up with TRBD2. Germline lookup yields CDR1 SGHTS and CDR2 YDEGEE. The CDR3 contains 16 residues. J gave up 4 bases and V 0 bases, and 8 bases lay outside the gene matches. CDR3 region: CASSLGQGLVADTQYF. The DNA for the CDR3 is TGTGCCAGCAGCTTGGGGCAAGGACTAGTTGCAGATACGCAGTATTTT.

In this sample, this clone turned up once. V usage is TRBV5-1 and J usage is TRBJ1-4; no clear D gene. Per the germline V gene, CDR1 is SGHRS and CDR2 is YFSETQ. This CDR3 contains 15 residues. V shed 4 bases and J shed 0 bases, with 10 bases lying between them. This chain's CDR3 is CASSRGSATNEKLFF. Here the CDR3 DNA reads TGCGCCAGCAGCCGGGGTAGTGCAACTAATGAAAAACTGTTTTTT.

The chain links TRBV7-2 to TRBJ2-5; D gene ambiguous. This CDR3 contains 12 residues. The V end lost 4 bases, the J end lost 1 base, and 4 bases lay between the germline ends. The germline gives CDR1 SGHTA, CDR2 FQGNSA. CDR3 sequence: CASSSSQETQYF. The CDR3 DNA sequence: TGTGCCAGCAGCTCATCCCAAGAGACCCAGTACTTC.

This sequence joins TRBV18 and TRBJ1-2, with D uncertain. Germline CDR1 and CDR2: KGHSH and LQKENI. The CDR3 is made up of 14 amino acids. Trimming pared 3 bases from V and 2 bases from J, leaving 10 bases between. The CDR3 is CASSPPGGNYGYTF. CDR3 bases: TGTGCCAGCTCACCCCCCGGCGGGAACTATGGCTACACCTTC.

CDR3 protein: CASSVLFNTEAFF. The DNA for the CDR3 is TGTGCCAGCAGCGTCCTCTTTAACACTGAAGCTTTCTTT. The chain has TRBV9 and TRBJ1-1, with unresolved D. Looked up from germline, CDR1 is SGDLS and CDR2 is YYNGEE. V shed 2 bases and J shed 2 bases, with 7 bases lying between them. The length of the CDR3 is 13 residues.

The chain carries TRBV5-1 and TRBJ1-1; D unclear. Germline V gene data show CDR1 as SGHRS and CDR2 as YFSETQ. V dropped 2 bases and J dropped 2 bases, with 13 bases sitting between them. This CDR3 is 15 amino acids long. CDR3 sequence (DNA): TGCGCCAGCAGCTTACGGCGGACTTACAACACTGAAGCTTTCTTT. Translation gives CASSLRRTYNTEAFF.

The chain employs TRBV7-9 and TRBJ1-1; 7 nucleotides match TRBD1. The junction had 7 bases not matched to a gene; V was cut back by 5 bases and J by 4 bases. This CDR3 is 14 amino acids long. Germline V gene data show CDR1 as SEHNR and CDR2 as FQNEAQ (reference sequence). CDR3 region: CASSPRQGGTEAFF. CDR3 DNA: TGTGCCAGCAGCCCTAGACAGGGAGGCACTGAAGCTTTCTTT.